The 26 T cell receptor beta chains reported below all come from one sample, sequenced in a study of siplizumab effects on memory and regulatory T cells. The data were produced by immunoSEQ multiplex PCR, yet TCRdb's version contains in-frame clones alone and is incomplete. The table includes about 100,000 clones, 94% detected once. The sequencing input was non-Treg CD4+ T cells sorted from blood. These TCRs come from a human donor in good health.

The chain couples TRBV10-1 to TRBJ2-7; perhaps TRBD1 as D (5 bases). The ends were cut back, 0 bases at V and 5 bases at J, with 14 bases in the middle. Germline V lookup: CDR1 WNHNN, CDR2 SYGVQD (reference sequence). CDR3 length: 15 residues. The CDR3 coding sequence is TGCGCCAGCAGTGAGTCGCGGCTAGGGGCTAACGAGCAGTACTTC. Protein product: CASSESRLGANEQYF.

CDR3 DNA sequence: TGTGCCAGTAGGACGGACAGGGGCGACAATCAGCCCCAGCATTTT. Translated, it gives CASRTDRGDNQPQHF. The gene calls are TRBV19 and TRBJ1-5; 9 nucleotides align to TRBD1. This CDR3 is 15 amino acids long. Germline V gene sequence: CDR1 LNHDA, CDR2 SQIVND (reference sequence). Unmatched junction bases numbered 6, after V lost 6 bases and J lost 3 bases.

The V and J genes are TRBV18 and TRBJ1-2; perhaps TRBD1 as D (5 bases). CDR3 length: 12 residues. V was pared by 3 bases and J by 4 bases, with 6 bases between. Germline assignment: CDR1 KGHSH and CDR2 LQKENI. For the CDR3, the DNA is TGTGCCAGCTCACCCGACAGCTATGGCTACACCTTC. This encodes CASSPDSYGYTF.

V and J are TRBV12-5 and TRBJ2-4; D is perhaps TRBD2 (6 bases). Trimming cost V 4 bases and J 7 bases, with 11 bases left between them. This CDR3 is 13 amino acids long. The germline V gene has CDR1 LGHNT and CDR2 FRNRAP. This chain's CDR3 is CASGSEGWNIQYF. The CDR3 DNA follows: TGTGCTAGTGGTTCGGAGGGGTGGAACATTCAGTACTTC.

The J gene is TRBJ1-1, the V gene TRBV10-3, with D possibly TRBD1 on 5 matching bases. Germline CDR1 is ENHRY and CDR2 is SYGVKD. There are 13 residues in the CDR3. V gave up 6 bases and J gave up 2 bases, with 10 bases separating them. CDR3 in amino acids: CAIRGVTNTEAFF. In DNA form, the CDR3 reads TGTGCCATCAGGGGGGTCACAAACACTGAAGCTTTCTTT.

This clone has a single count. Other DNA sequences from this sample encode an identical CDR3 as well. This rearrangement joins TRBV18 to TRBJ2-2; D not resolved. The germline V and J ends were trimmed by 2 bases and 3 bases, with 1 base remaining between them. Germline V CDR1 and CDR2: KGHSH, LQKENI. This CDR3 spans 12 amino acids. The CDR3 is CASSPDTGELFF. CDR3 sequence (DNA): TGTGCCAGCTCACCAGACACCGGGGAGCTGTTTTTT.

V and J are TRBV4-1 and TRBJ2-1; D possibly corresponds to TRBD2 (6 bases). The germline CDR1 and CDR2 sequences are MGHRA and YSYEKL. Trimming removed 3 bases from V and 2 bases from J, with 17 bases in between. This CDR3 is built from 17 residues. The CDR3 loop reads CASSQTQAGPPYNEQFF. For the CDR3, the DNA is TGCGCCAGCAGCCAGACCCAGGCGGGGCCTCCCTACAATGAGCAGTTCTTC.

The chain carries TRBV29-1 and TRBJ2-7; 9 positions match TRBD1. The CDR3 runs 12 residues. CDR1 and CDR2 (germline): SQVTM, ANQGSEA. After removal of 4 bases from V and 6 bases from J, the junction contained 4 bases not matched to a gene. The CDR3 loop is CSVGQGGSEQYF. CDR3 coding DNA: TGCAGCGTTGGACAGGGGGGGTCCGAGCAGTACTTC.

The rearrangement joins TRBV5-8 to TRBJ1-2, with D tentatively TRBD1 (6 bases). The CDR3 runs to 13 residues. Germline V lookup: CDR1 SGHTS, CDR2 YDEGEE. V shed 3 bases and J shed 5 bases, with 11 bases lying between them. In DNA, the CDR3 is TGTGCCAGCAGCTCGAGACAGGCGTATGGCTACACCTTC. Amino acid sequence: CASSSRQAYGYTF.

The chain employs TRBV5-1 and TRBJ1-4, with TRBD1 identical over 7 bases. Per germline, CDR1 SGHRS and CDR2 YFSETQ. Trimming cost V 5 bases and J 3 bases; bases outside gene matches: 4. The CDR3 length is 14 residues. The CDR3 sequence is CASRPGQPNEKLFF. In DNA form, the CDR3 reads TGCGCCAGCAGACCGGGACAGCCTAATGAAAAACTGTTTTTT.

The chain carries TRBV7-8 and TRBJ2-6; no clear D. Deletions cut 4 bases from V and 3 bases from J, with 7 bases between. Germline lookup yields CDR1 SGHVS and CDR2 FQNEAQ. The CDR3 consists of 14 residues. CDR3 in DNA: TGTGCCAGCAGCTCCCTACGTGGGGCCAACGTCCTGACTTTC. Protein product: CASSSLRGANVLTF.

The genes are TRBV5-4 and TRBJ2-2; D gene uncertain. CDR3 size: 14 residues. Germline lookup yields CDR1 SGHNT and CDR2 YYREEE (reference sequence). Trimming removed 3 bases at V and 7 bases at J, with 13 bases between. CDR3 nucleotide sequence: TGTGCCAGCAGCTACCTGGGGTTCAGCGGGGAGCTGTTTTTT. It translates to CASSYLGFSGELFF.

This clone has just one count. The chain employs TRBV27 and TRBJ2-7, with TRBD1 matching 9 bases. Germline loops: CDR1 MNHEY, CDR2 SMNVEV (reference sequence). The CDR3 contains 15 residues. The trim removed 6 bases at V and 1 base at J, leaving 7 bases unmatched. The CDR3 nucleotides read TGTGCCAGCAGCCGGGGACAGGGAGGGTCCTACGAGCAGTACTTC. This sequence encodes CASSRGQGGSYEQYF.

This clone was picked up one time. J is TRBJ1-1 and V is TRBV19, with a weak D call TRBD1 (6 bases). V shed 6 bases and J shed 2 bases, with 16 bases lying between them. Germline-derived CDR1 and CDR2 are LNHDA and SQIVND (reference sequence). The CDR3 length is 15 residues. CDR3 in DNA: TGTGCCAGTAGAGATTCAGGGGCGAGAAACACTGAAGCTTTCTTT. As protein: CASRDSGARNTEAFF. Variable domain in full (rest from reference TRBV19 and TRBJ1-1): DGGITQSPKYLFRKEGQNVTLSCEQNLNHDAMYWYRQDPGQGLRLIYYSQIVNDFQKGDIAEGYSVSREKKESFPLTVTSAQKNPTAFYLCASRDSGARNTEAFFGQGTRLTVV.

The chain recombines TRBV2 with TRBJ2-1; D is perhaps TRBD1 (6 bases). The length of the CDR3 is 15 residues. Per germline, CDR1 SNHLY and CDR2 FYNNEI. Trimming stripped 4 bases from V and 5 bases from J, with 15 bases between. The CDR3 protein is CASSVGPGANNEQFF. The CDR3 region has the DNA TGTGCCAGCAGTGTGGGGCCAGGGGCGAACAATGAGCAGTTCTTC.

The chain employs TRBV28 and TRBJ1-5; a possible D gene is TRBD1 (5 bases). The CDR3 loop spans 14 amino acids. Trimming shortened V by 2 bases and J by 7 bases, and 12 bases separated the two germline ends. CDR1 MDHEN and CDR2 SYDVKM come from the germline V gene. The CDR3 protein is CASSLTGGTQPQHF. The DNA of the CDR3 is TGTGCCAGCAGTTTAACTGGGGGGACGCAGCCCCAGCATTTT.

The chain couples TRBV2 to TRBJ2-5; TRBD1 matches at 9 bases. Germline CDR1 is SNHLY and CDR2 is FYNNEI. V lost 5 bases to trimming and J lost 5 bases; unmatched junction nucleotides: 6. The CDR3 covers 14 residues. CDR3 nucleotide sequence: TGTGCCAGCAGTCCCGACAGGGGGATGGAGACCCAGTACTTC. Its protein product is CASSPDRGMETQYF.

The chain uses TRBV15 and TRBJ2-6, with D unresolved. From germline, CDR1 is LNHNV and CDR2 YYDKDF (reference sequence). This CDR3 spans 16 amino acids. Trimming took off 0 bases at V and 0 bases at J, with 6 bases between the two ends. CDR3 sequence reads: CATSRDGDSGANVLTF. DNA of the CDR3: TGTGCCACCAGCAGAGATGGCGACTCTGGGGCCAACGTCCTGACTTTC. Based on the CDR3 plus reference TRBV15 and TRBJ2-6, the full variable domain is DAMVIQNPRYQVTQFGKPVTLSCSQTLNHNVMYWYQQKSSQAPKLLFHYYDKDFNNEADTPDNFQSRRPNTSFCFLDIRSPGLGDTAMYLCATSRDGDSGANVLTFGAGSRLTVL.

The chain uses TRBV6-6 and TRBJ1-1, with D hard to call. The ends were cut back, 2 bases at V and 3 bases at J, with 7 bases in the middle. CDR3 size: 13 residues. Germline V CDR1 and CDR2: MNHNY, SVGAGI (reference sequence). Here the CDR3 DNA reads TGTGCCAGCAGTTACAAGACCTACACTGAAGCTTTCTTT. Translation: CASSYKTYTEAFF.

Only a few counts were recorded for this clone. The chain is built from TRBV6-5 and TRBJ1-5, with a possible D match to TRBD1 (6 bases). Germline V lookup: CDR1 MNHEY, CDR2 SVGAGI. CDR3 size: 13 residues. V was trimmed by 5 bases and J by 7 bases, leaving 12 bases between them. The CDR3 loop is CASSKLQGQPQHF. CDR3 coding DNA: TGTGCCAGCAGTAAACTCCAGGGGCAGCCCCAGCATTTT.

The chain carries TRBV4-2 and TRBJ2-7; no definite D call. Germline V gene data show CDR1 as LGHNA and CDR2 as YNFKEQ. The CDR3 spans 16 residues. V lost 0 bases and J lost 0, with 12 bases in between. CDR3 nucleotide sequence: TGTGCCAGCAGCCAAGATCGTGGCAAAAGCTCCTACGAGCAGTACTTC. Translating gives CASSQDRGKSSYEQYF.

The rearrangement links TRBV27 to TRBJ2-2, with D unresolved. V shed 2 bases and J shed 7 bases, with 5 bases lying between them. The CDR3 length is 12 residues. Germline V CDR1 and CDR2: MNHEY, SMNVEV (reference sequence). CDR3 DNA sequence: TGTGCCAGCAGTTTAGCTGTCGGGGAGCTGTTTTTT. This codes for CASSLAVGELFF.

The gene calls are TRBV4-2 and TRBJ2-1, with 14 bases fitting TRBD2. Germline assignment: CDR1 LGHNA and CDR2 YNFKEQ. The trim removed 1 base at V and 7 bases at J, leaving 0 bases unmatched. CDR3 length: 15 amino acids. CDR3 DNA sequence: TGTGCCAGCAGCCAAGGGACTAGCGGGAGGAATGAGCAGTTCTTC. Its protein is CASSQGTSGRNEQFF.

A few counts support this clone. This chain's CDR3 is CASRQGRGPQHF. The CDR3 bases are TGTGCCAGCAGACAGGGGAGAGGGCCCCAGCATTTT. J is TRBJ1-5 and V is TRBV2; 7 bases are a match to TRBD1. CDR3 length: 12 residues. Germline CDR1 reads SNHLY; CDR2 reads FYNNEI. J lost 9 bases, V lost 6 bases, and 5 bases had no gene match.

J is TRBJ2-3 and V is TRBV12-5, with D unresolved. V gave up 0 bases and J gave up 6 bases, with 7 bases separating them. Germline assignment: CDR1 LGHNT and CDR2 FRNRAP. CDR3 length: 13 residues. CDR3 in DNA: TGTGCTAGTGGTTTGGTACTGAGGGATACGCAGTATTTT. Translating gives CASGLVLRDTQYF. The entire variable domain, with the rest obtained from reference TRBV12-5 and TRBJ2-3, is as follows: DARVTQTPRHKVTEMGQEVTMRCQPILGHNTVFWYRQTMMQGLELLAYFRNRAPLDDSGMPKDRFSAEMPDATLATLKIQPSEPRDSAVYFCASGLVLRDTQYFGPGTRLTVL.

This sequence joins TRBV7-8 and TRBJ2-3; 13 nucleotides match TRBD2. V was clipped by 5 bases and J by 4 bases; unmatched bases: 12. This CDR3 is built from 18 residues. CDR1 and CDR2 from the germline V gene are SGHVS and FQNEAQ. This CDR3 reads CASSPRLAGGLGADTQYF. CDR3 sequence (DNA): TGTGCCAGCAGCCCCAGACTAGCGGGGGGTCTTGGAGCAGATACGCAGTATTTT.